A selection of T cell receptor beta chains follows, all from one sample in a study of shared clonotypes between healthy human individuals. Clones were read by immunoSEQ multiplex PCR, and TCRdb kept only the in-frame ones, dropping some. The table shows 450,000 to 500,000 clones, with over 65% occurring only once. Sequencing was performed on PBMCs. These receptors all stem from a woman aged 40 to 50 in good health. Some clones in this sample may be carry-over from other donors' samples. The CDR3 runs from the conserved cysteine through the conserved F or W. The D gene is left open where the match is weak. Size tells how often a clone was seen (once, few, many) or the class of an expanded clone, and some rows leave it out.

>TRBJ2-7|TRBD1|once|TRBV4-1
CASNANPTGGYEQYF
TGCGCCAGCAACGCCAATCCGACAGGGGGCTACGAGCAGTACTTC
>TRBJ2-7|-|once|TRBV6-1
CASSEVGGSYEQYF
TGTGCCAGCAGTGAAGTGGGCGGGTCCTACGAGCAGTACTTC
>TRBJ2-1|TRBD2|-|TRBV6-4
CASSGSLNSGSEQFF
TGTGCCAGCAGTGGCTCACTCAATAGCGGGAGTGAGCAGTTCTTC
>TRBJ2-7|-|-|TRBV11-1
CASSLLGVPSYEQYF
TGTGCCAGCAGCTTACTCGGGGTCCCGAGCTACGAGCAGTACTTC
>TRBJ2-3|-|-|TRBV11-2
CASSLPGTDTQYF
TGTGCCAGCAGCCTTCCGGGCACAGATACGCAGTATTTT
>TRBJ2-7|-|-|TRBV28
CASNSGPGTYEQYF
TGTGCCAGCAACTCAGGCCCAGGGACCTACGAGCAGTACTTC
>TRBJ1-5|-|-|TRBV27
CASGYSQRQPQHF
TGTGCCAGCGGATACTCCCAGAGACAGCCCCAGCATTTT
>TRBJ1-2|-|-|TRBV27
CASMGPTHGYTF
TGTGCCAGCATGGGGCCAACCCATGGCTACACCTTC
>TRBJ2-1|-|-|TRBV18
CASSPEGREQFF
TGTGCCAGCTCACCCGAGGGAAGAGAGCAGTTCTTC
>TRBJ2-2|TRBD2|-|TRBV7-9
CASSLGLNTGELFF
TGTGCCAGCAGCTTGGGACTAAACACCGGGGAGCTGTTTTTT
>TRBJ2-2|-|few|TRBV7-2
CASSLAFGPTGELFF
TGTGCCAGCAGCTTAGCCTTTGGTCCCACCGGGGAGCTGTTTTTT
>TRBJ2-1|TRBD2|-|TRBV4-1
CASSQDPLAGAPYNEQFF
TGCGCCAGCAGCCAAGATCCCCTAGCGGGAGCACCCTACAATGAGCAGTTCTTC
>TRBJ2-5|TRBD1|few|TRBV5-1
CASSQQGAGETQYF
TGCGCCAGCAGCCAACAGGGGGCGGGGGAGACCCAGTACTTC
>TRBJ1-2|-|-|TRBV6-1
CASSVSSETVNYGYTF
TGTGCCAGCAGTGTTTCCTCAGAGACAGTAAACTATGGCTACACCTTC
>TRBJ2-7|-|-|TRBV27
CASSPARSYEQYF
TGTGCCAGCAGTCCCGCCCGCTCCTACGAGCAGTACTTC